This TCR beta chain was captured in a study of blood T cells in healthy people across ages. Caucasian, healthy and from Russia, the donors were aged between roughly 6 and 95. In its sample, this clonotype was seen a few times. The antigen is not known. A second about 6 to 11 cycle PCR used barcoded and J-beta primers. From the 5' RACE reads, TCRdb called clonotypes with MiXCR, one entry per CDR3 protein. This sample has roughly 1,500,000 distinct CDR3 sequences, with about 32% found just once. General study results and limits: The study found more naive CD4+ cells and higher diversity in long-lived than aged donors.

The CDR3 is 15 residues long. CDR1 is MGHRA, CDR2 YSYEKL, per germline. Trimming left V 3 bases short and J 0 bases short, with 9 bases between. This sequence originates from a young woman in good health. What was sequenced was blood. The rearrangement uses TRBV4-1 and TRBJ2-1; D gene uncertain. This CDR3 is CASSQNSLSYNEQFF. Here the CDR3 DNA reads TGCGCCAGCAGCCAGAACTCCCTCTCCTACAATGAGCAGTTCTTC.